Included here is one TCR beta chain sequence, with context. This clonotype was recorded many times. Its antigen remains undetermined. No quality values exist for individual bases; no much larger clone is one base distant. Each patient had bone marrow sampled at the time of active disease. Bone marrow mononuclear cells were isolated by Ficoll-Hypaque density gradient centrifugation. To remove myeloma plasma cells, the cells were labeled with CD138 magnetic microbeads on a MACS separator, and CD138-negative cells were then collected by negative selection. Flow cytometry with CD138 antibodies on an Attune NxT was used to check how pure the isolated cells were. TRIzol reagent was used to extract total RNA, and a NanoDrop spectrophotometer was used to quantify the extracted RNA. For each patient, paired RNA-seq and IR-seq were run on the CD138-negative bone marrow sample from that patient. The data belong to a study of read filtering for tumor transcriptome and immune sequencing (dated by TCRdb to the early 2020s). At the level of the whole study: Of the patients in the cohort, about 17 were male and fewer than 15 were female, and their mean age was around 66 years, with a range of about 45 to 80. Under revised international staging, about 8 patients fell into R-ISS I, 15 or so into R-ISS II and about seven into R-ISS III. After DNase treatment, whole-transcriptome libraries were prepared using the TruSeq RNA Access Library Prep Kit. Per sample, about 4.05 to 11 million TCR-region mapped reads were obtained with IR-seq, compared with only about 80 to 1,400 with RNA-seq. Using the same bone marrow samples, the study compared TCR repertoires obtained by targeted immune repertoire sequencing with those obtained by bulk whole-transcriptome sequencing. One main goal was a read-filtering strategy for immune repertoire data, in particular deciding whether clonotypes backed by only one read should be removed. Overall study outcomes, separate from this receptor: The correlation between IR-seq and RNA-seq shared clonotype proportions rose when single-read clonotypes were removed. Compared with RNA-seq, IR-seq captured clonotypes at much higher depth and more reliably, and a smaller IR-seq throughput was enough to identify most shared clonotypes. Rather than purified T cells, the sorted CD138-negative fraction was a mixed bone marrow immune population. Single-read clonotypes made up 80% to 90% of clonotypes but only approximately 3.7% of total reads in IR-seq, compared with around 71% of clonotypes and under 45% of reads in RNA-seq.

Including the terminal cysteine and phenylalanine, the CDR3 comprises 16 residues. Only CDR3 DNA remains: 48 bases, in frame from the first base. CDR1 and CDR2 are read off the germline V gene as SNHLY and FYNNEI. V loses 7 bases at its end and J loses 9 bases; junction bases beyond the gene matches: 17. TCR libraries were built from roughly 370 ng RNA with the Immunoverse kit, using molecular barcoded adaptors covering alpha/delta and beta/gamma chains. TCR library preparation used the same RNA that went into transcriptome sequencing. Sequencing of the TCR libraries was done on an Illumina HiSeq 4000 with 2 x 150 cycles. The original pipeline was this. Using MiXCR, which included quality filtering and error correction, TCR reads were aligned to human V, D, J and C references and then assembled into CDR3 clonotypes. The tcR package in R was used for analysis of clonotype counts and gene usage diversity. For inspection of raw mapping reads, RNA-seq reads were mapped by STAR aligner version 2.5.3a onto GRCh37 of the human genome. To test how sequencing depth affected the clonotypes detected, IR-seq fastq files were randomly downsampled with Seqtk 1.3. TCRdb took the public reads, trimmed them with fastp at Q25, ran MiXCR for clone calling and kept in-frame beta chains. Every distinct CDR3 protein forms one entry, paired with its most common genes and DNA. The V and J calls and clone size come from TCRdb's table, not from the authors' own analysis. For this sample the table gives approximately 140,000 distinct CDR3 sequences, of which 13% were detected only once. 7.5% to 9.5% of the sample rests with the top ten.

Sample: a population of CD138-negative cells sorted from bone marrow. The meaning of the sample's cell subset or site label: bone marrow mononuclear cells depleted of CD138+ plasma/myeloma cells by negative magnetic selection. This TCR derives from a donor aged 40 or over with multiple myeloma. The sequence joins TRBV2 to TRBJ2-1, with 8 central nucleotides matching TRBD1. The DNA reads TGTGCCAGCACCCAAATCGGGCAGGGGGCGTTTGGTGAGCAGTTCTTC. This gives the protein CASTQIGQGAFGEQFF.